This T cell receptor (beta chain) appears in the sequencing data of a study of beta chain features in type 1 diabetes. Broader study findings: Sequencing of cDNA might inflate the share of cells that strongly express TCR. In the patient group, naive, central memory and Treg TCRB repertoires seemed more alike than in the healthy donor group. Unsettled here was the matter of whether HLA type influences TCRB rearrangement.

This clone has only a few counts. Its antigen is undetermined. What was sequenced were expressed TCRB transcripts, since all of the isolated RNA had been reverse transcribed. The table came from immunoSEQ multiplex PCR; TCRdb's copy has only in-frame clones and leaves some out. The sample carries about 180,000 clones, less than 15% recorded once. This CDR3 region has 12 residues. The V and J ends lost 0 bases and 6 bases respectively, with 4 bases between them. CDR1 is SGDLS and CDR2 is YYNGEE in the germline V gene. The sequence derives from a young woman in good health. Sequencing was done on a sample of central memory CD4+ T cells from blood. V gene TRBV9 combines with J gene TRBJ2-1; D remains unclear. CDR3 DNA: TGTGCCAGCAGCGTAGTCCGCAATGAGCAGTTCTTC. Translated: CASSVVRNEQFF. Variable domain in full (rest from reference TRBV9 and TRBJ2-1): DSGVTQTPKHLITATGQRVTLRCSPRSGDLSVYWYQQSLDQGLQFLIQYYNGEERAKGNILERFSAQQFPDLHSELNLSSLELGDSALYFCASSVVRNEQFFGPGTRLTVL.